This TCR beta chain was recovered during a study of T cell responses to AZD1222 COVID-19 vaccine (dated by TCRdb to about 2021). Turning to the overall study: TCR sequencing covered over 230 trial participants: 207 given two doses of AZD1222 and 26 given two doses of MenACWY control vaccine. Trial participants were enrolled by age into 18-55, 56-69 and 70-plus year subgroups, with 148, 28 and 57 TCR-sequenced participants respectively. Points the paper makes about the study in general: No day 14 peak-response samples were available, so repertoires were characterized only after the peak T cell response. After two AZD1222 doses, both the breadth and the depth of spike-specific TCRs were significantly higher than at day 0 and than in MenACWY recipients. The 56-69-year group was small, and its depth increase did not reach significance, likely because of low power. Only five or six AZD1222 recipients were SARS-CoV-2 seropositive at baseline, limiting conclusions about previously exposed vaccinees. Epitopes outside the regions mutated in the B.1.351 and B.1.1.7 variants were reportedly recognized by nearly half of the unique spike-specific TCRs. Participants were mostly white British and included more females than males, and it was suggested by the authors that clonal diversity may have been underestimated. The vaccine-associated CD4 TCRs covered the entire spike protein, and the dominant responses fell in regions 160-218 and 743-854.

Per the publication, the time point label means: baseline before first vaccination. Sample treatment or condition, as interpreted from the label and publication: meningococcal conjugate vaccine given as trial control. The vaccinee samples were drawn from two UK trials, COV001 and COV002, one of which was a single-blind randomized controlled phase 2/3 trial testing AZD1222 (ChAdOx1 nCoV-19) in healthy adults. For TCRbeta chain sequencing, PBMC samples were collected from trial participants at day 0 and at day 28 after the second dose. The CDR3 regions of human TCRbeta chains were subjected to immunosequencing. The paper's data handling went like this. TCRs in the repertoires were compared against a reference library of SARS-CoV-2-specific TCRs that had been generated with the MIRA antigen-specificity platform. Breadth meant the fraction of unique TCRs that were SARS-CoV-2-associated, whereas depth meant the fraction of total T cells that were SARS-CoV-2-associated. Using the MIRA data, every spike-specific TCR was mapped to the spike region that the TCR reacted to and assigned to either a CD4 or a CD8 class. Log10-transformed breadth and depth values were compared by one-way ANOVA with Sidak's multiple comparisons tests. This is the immuneACCESS table as TCRdb keeps it, with only in-frame sequences that have V and J called. A part of the clones is gone; compared with another copy, unresolved V genes explain less than half, and the rest is unexplained. V, J and clone size were drawn from that table, and D and trimming were deduced from the DNA. This sample lists some 120,000 clones; 88% were detected once. Of the sample, around 20% falls within the top ten clones.

The V end loses 1 base and the J end loses 0 bases, and a stretch of 11 bases separates them. Including the terminal cysteine and phenylalanine, the CDR3 comprises 15 residues. The read is trimmed to its CDR3 DNA, 45 bases read in frame from base 1. Sequences SGHRS (CDR1) and YFSETQ (CDR2) are obtained from the germline V gene. Turning to this clone: Its antigen is currently not known. The sample holds no much larger clone one base away, and base qualities are not on file.

The specimen was peripheral blood, collected on day 0 of MenACWY control vaccination. The rearrangement joined TRBV5-1 to TRBJ2-7; TRBD2 is perhaps the D gene, given 6 matching bases. The clonotype originates from an adult in good health. The DNA reads TGCGCCAGCAGCTTGTCTAGCGCCTTCTCCTACGAGCAGTACTTC. It is translated as CASSLSSAFSYEQYF.